This TCR beta chain was sequenced in a study of Ad26.COV2.S vaccination and SARS-CoV-2 variants. This clone was seen once. Its antigen is not identified. Data came from immunoSEQ multiplex PCR; TCRdb stores just in-frame clones and leaves some out. Here the sample spans 180,000 or so clones, around 88% being singletons. Findings and caveats of the study: Vaccinees reportedly had broad spike-specific CD8+ and CD4+ T cell responses. With respect to non-spike TCR breadth, vaccine and placebo recipients were similar.

V was clipped by 0 bases and J by 1 base, with 13 bases between them. CDR3 length equals 16 residues. The germline CDR1 and CDR2 sequences are SGHDT and YYEEEE. The V call is TRBV5-6, the J call TRBJ1-1; tentatively, D is TRBD1 (5 bases). The TCR sequence derives from a human donor who had recovered from COVID-19. Material: peripheral blood, obtained after recovery from COVID-19. In DNA form, the CDR3 reads TGTGCCAGCAGCTTGGAAGGGGATTATAAGAACACTGAAGCTTTCTTT. It codes for CASSLEGDYKNTEAFF. The full variable domain, with the rest looked up from reference TRBV5-6 and TRBJ1-1, is DAGVTQSPTHLIKTRGQQVTLRCSPKSGHDTVSWYQQALGQGPQFIFQYYEEEERQRGNFPDRFSGHQFPNYSSELNVNALLLGDSALYLCASSLEGDYKNTEAFFGQGTRLTVV.